The 9 T cell receptor beta chains in this list originate from one sample, sequenced in a study of blood T cell repertoires in COVID-19 (dated by TCRdb to 2018 to 2020). The library was generated by the immunoSEQ multiplex PCR assay. Here the immuneACCESS table is served through TCRdb, limited to in-frame sequences with V and J called. Missing clones are a known gap in these copies; in checked studies unresolved V genes cover under half, and the rest lacks a known reason. Counted in this sample were fewer than 350,000 clones; 89% of them appeared once. In total, the top ten clones hold roughly 5.3% of the sample. Sequences were obtained from PBMCs or T cells enriched from blood (not recorded which). These receptors came from a man aged 55 to 70 who had recovered from COVID-19.

The count of this clone is one. The chain uses TRBV6-5 and TRBJ1-6; maybe TRBD1 (5 bases). The V gene lost 5 bases and the J gene lost 9 bases, with 14 bases spanning the gap. Germline V gene lookup returns CDR1 MNHEY and CDR2 SVGAGI. The CDR3 runs 14 residues. Here the CDR3 DNA reads TGTGCCAGCAGTAGCATCCCAACAGGTTCACCCCTCCACTTT. It codes for CASSSIPTGSPLHF.

The chain links TRBV6-5 to TRBJ2-7; 9 bases align to TRBD1. Trimming cost V 6 bases and J 0 bases; bases outside gene matches: 6. This CDR3 has 15 residues. The germline gives CDR1 MNHEY, CDR2 SVGAGI. The CDR3 spells CASRPRQGGSYEQYF. CDR3 nucleotides: TGTGCCAGCAGACCTAGACAGGGGGGCTCCTACGAGCAGTACTTC.

V gene TRBV3-1 (or the pseudogene TRBV3-2) combines with J gene TRBJ2-5; 7 nucleotides align to TRBD1. The CDR3 is made up of 14 amino acids. Germline lookup yields CDR1 LGHDT and CDR2 YNNKEL (reference sequence). V was pared by 4 bases and J by 5 bases, with 7 bases of the junction left unmatched. The CDR3 sequence: CASSLRGGRETQYF. As DNA, the CDR3 is TGTGCCAGCAGCCTGAGAGGGGGCCGGGAGACCCAGTACTTC.

The CDR3 coding sequence is TGCGCCAGCAGCTTGATCCCAGGGTTAGGTGAAAAACTGTTTTTT. This encodes CASSLIPGLGEKLFF. The chain links TRBV5-1 to TRBJ1-4; tentative D call: TRBD1 (5 bases). The V gene's germline CDR1 is SGHRS and CDR2 YFSETQ. V dropped 1 base and J dropped 7 bases, with 14 bases sitting between them. The CDR3 spans 15 residues.

The chain recombines TRBV7-6 with TRBJ1-3, with TRBD1 matching over 7 bases. CDR1 is SGHVS and CDR2 is FNYEAQ in the germline V gene. V lost 5 bases and J lost 0; bases outside the gene matches: 7. This CDR3 is 16 amino acids long. The chain's CDR3 is CASSPGQLLSGNTIYF. As DNA, the CDR3 is TGTGCCAGCAGCCCGGGACAGCTCCTCTCTGGAAACACCATATATTTT.

The genes are TRBV9 and TRBJ1-1, with D perhaps TRBD1 (5 bases). The CDR3 spans 15 residues. V lost 0 bases and J 1 base, leaving 10 bases between the germline ends. CDR1 and CDR2 (germline): SGDLS, YYNGEE. Here the CDR3 reads CASSVDIGQNTEAFF. CDR3 nucleotides: TGTGCCAGCAGCGTAGACATCGGACAGAACACTGAAGCTTTCTTT.

Only one count was recorded for this clone. V and J are TRBV5-1 and TRBJ2-5, with TRBD1 matching 7 bases. CDR1 and CDR2 from the germline V gene are SGHRS and YFSETQ. Germline trimming cut 4 bases from V and 1 base from J; bases unmatched to any gene: 13. The CDR3 is 17 amino acids. Written as DNA, the CDR3 is TGCGCCAGCAGCGTCGGGACAGCGAACCATCTCCAAGAGACCCAGTACTTC. Amino acid sequence: CASSVGTANHLQETQYF. Supplemented by reference TRBV5-1 and TRBJ2-5, the full variable domain reads KAGVTQTPRYLIKTRGQQVTLSCSPISGHRSVSWYQQTPGQGLQFLFEYFSETQRNKGNFPGRFSGRQFSNSRSEMNVSTLELGDSALYLCASSVGTANHLQETQYFGPGTRLLVL.

This clone was recorded once. This rearrangement joins TRBV6-1 to TRBJ1-5; D perhaps matches TRBD1 (6 bases). The V and J ends lost 4 bases and 0 bases respectively, with 16 bases between them. Germline CDR1 and CDR2: MNHNS and SASEGT. The CDR3 runs 17 residues. The CDR3 nucleotides read TGTGCCAGCAGTGGGAAAATCGGACAGCTTAGCAATCAGCCCCAGCATTTT. Amino acid sequence: CASSGKIGQLSNQPQHF.

A few counts support this clone. V usage is TRBV24-1 and J usage is TRBJ1-2, with D possibly matching TRBD1 (6 bases). Germline CDR1 KGHDR, CDR2 SFDVKD. CDR3 length: 15 residues. V was trimmed by 3 bases and J by 3 bases, leaving 13 bases between them. CDR3 region: CATSDATGSDYGYTF. The CDR3 DNA follows: TGTGCCACCAGTGATGCCACAGGGTCGGACTATGGCTACACCTTC.